The sequence of this T cell receptor (beta chain) was determined in a study of blood T cell repertoires in COVID-19. Study-wide background: The analysed material was cDNA or gDNA that came from T cells, B-cell-depleted T cells, or PBMCs.

As originally analysed: By means of reference gene primer amplification, nucleated cell counts were estimated. Repertoires were generated with immunoSEQ multiplex PCR, while TCRdb's copy carries only in-frame clones and drops some. V, J and clone size were drawn from that table, and D and trimming were deduced from the DNA. The sample lists around 26,000 clones; around 93% were seen once. Looked up from germline, CDR1 is LNHDA and CDR2 is SQIVND (reference sequence). The CDR3 spans 16 residues. Deletions cut 7 bases from V and 11 bases from J, with 24 bases between. Sample: peripheral blood. The chain uses TRBV19 and TRBJ1-6; perhaps TRBD1 as D (6 bases). The clonotype originates from a human donor in a cohort sampled during active COVID-19. The CDR3 loop reads CASMDVGGRSGTPLHF. CDR3 nucleotides: TGTGCCAGTATGGATGTCGGGGGGCGTTCCGGCACACCCCTCCACTTT.